This T cell receptor beta chain was observed in a study of human T cells and chemical hapten exposure. Looking at the study overall: Diphenylcyclopropenone was administered weekly to the scalp of patients throughout the approximately 25-week study. Study-wide findings and caveats: Those TCRs sitting above 1 in 1000 frequency stayed the same with DPC sensitization.

The germline CDR1 and CDR2 sequences are SGHTA and FQGNSA. The CDR3 runs 13 residues. One entry per CDR3 protein results from TCRdb running MiXCR on the RACE reads. Of roughly 62,000 distinct CDR3 sequences detected, 12% appear once; the ten largest clones hold roughly 2.3%. Time point defined: patch test 3, about 24 weeks after DPC sensitization. Treatment described: therapeutic diphenylcyclopropenone sensitization with weekly scalp DPC. Every donor had alopecia and was 18 to 70 years old; all were suitable for DPC. To note about this clonotype: The antigen remains unidentified. A read error may account for a junction end that differs from germline.

The V and J genes are TRBV7-2 and TRBJ2-7; 8 bases agree with TRBD1. The source material was whole blood, sampled in connection with sensitization to the hapten diphenylcyclopropenone (DPC). The sequence came from a man younger than 40 with alopecia areata. Some clones in this sample may be carry-over from other donors' samples. The CDR3 loop reads CASSPGQGYERYF. The CDR3 region has the DNA TGTGCCAGCAGCCCCGGACAGGGCTACGAGCGGTACTTC.